This T cell receptor (beta chain) is drawn from a study of blood T cell repertoires in COVID-19. Study overall: Sources were T cells, B-cell-depleted T cells, or PBMCs; the material itself was cDNA or gDNA.

Assay used: immunoSEQ multiplex PCR; TCRdb lists only in-frame clones, some missing. This sample has tens of thousands of clones; roughly 84% occur once, and the top ten carry approximately 13%. The length of the CDR3 is 16 residues. Germline loops: CDR1 MDHEN, CDR2 SYDVKM. Trimming pared 2 bases from V and 8 bases from J, leaving 21 bases between. Input material: peripheral blood. V gene TRBV28 combines with J gene TRBJ1-2; no definite D call. This receptor was identified in a woman in her seventies in a cohort sampled during active COVID-19. CDR3 coding DNA: TGTGCCAGCAGTTTAGGGAGCCGGGCCGCCACCGGGGGCTACACCTTC. Protein sequence: CASSLGSRAATGGYTF.